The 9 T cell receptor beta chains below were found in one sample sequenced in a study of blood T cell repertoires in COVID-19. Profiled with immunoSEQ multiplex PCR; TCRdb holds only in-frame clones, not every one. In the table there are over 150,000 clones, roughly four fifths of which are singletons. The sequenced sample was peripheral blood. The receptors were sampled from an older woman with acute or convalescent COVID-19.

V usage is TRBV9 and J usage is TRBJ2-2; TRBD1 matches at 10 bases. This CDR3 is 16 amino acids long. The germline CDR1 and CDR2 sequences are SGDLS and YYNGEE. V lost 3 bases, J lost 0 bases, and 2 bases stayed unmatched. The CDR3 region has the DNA TGTGCCAGCAGCGAGGGGACAGGGGCGAACACCGGGGAGCTGTTTTTT. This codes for CASSEGTGANTGELFF.

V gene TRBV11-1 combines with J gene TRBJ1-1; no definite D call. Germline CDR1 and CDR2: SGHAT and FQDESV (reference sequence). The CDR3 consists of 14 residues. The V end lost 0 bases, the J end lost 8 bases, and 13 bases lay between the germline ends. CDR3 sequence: CASSLAVASSEAFF. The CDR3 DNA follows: TGTGCCAGCAGCTTAGCGGTAGCTAGTAGCGAAGCTTTCTTT.

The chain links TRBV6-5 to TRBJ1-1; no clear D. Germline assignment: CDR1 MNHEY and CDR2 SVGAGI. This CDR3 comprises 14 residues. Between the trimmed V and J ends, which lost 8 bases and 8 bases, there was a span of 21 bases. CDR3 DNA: TGTGCCAGCTATGTGAACGGCGGTTTCGGGGAAGCTTTCTTT. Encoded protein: CASYVNGGFGEAFF.

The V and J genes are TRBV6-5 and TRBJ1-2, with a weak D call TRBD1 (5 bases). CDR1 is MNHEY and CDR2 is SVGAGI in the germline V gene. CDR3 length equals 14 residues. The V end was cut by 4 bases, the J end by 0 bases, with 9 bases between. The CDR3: CASSSPGTNYGYTF. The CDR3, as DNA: TGTGCCAGCAGTTCCCCAGGGACTAACTATGGCTACACCTTC.

The DNA for the CDR3 is TGCGCCAGCAGCTTGGAACAGGGGCGGACTGAAGCTTTCTTT. This sequence encodes CASSLEQGRTEAFF. The chain couples TRBV5-1 to TRBJ1-1; 7 nucleotides line up with TRBD1. Germline lookup yields CDR1 SGHRS and CDR2 YFSETQ. The CDR3 is 14 amino acids. J was trimmed by 5 bases and V by 0 bases; bases with no gene match: 4.

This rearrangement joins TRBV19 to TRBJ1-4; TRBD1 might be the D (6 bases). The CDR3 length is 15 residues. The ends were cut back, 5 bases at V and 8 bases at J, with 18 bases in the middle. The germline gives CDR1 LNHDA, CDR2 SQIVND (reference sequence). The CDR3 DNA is TGTGCCAGTAGTCAACGAGTACAGGGAGACGAAAAACTGTTTTTT. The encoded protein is CASSQRVQGDEKLFF.

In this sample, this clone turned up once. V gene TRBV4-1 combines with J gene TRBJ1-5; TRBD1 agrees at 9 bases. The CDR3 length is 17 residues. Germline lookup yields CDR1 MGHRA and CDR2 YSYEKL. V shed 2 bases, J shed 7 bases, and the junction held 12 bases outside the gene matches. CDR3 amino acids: CASSQPMKDRGRQPQHF. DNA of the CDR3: TGCGCCAGCAGCCAACCGATGAAGGACAGGGGCCGCCAGCCCCAGCATTTT.

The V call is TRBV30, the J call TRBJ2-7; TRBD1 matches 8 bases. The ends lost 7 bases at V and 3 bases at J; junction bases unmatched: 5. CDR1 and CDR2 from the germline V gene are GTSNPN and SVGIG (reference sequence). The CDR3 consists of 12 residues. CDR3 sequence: CASGQGGYEQYV. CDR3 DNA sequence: TGTGCCTCCGGACAGGGTGGCTACGAGCAGTACGTC.

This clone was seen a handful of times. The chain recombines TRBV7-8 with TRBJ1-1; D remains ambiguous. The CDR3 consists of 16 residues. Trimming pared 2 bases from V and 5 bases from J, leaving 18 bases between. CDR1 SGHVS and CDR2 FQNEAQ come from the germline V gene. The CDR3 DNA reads TGTGCCAGCAGCTTAACTTCACGGGGAGTTTGGACTGAAGCTTTCTTT. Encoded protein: CASSLTSRGVWTEAFF.